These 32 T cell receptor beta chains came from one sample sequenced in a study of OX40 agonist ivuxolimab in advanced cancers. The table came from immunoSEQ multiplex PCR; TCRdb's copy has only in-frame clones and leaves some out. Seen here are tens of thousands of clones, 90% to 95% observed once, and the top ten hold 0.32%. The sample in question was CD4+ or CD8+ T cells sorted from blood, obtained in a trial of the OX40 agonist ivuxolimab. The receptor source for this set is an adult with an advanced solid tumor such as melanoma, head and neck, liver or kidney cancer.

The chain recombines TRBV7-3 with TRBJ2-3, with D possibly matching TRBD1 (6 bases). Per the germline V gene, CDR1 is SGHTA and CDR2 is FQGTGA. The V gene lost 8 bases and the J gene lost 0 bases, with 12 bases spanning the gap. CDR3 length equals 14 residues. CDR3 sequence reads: CASSQGTSTDTQYF. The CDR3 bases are TGTGCCAGCTCGCAGGGGACCAGCACAGATACGCAGTATTTT. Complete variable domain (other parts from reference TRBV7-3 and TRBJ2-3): GAGVSQTPSNKVTEKGKYVELRCDPISGHTALYWYRQSLGQGPEFLIYFQGTGAADDSGLPNDRFFAVRPEGSVSTLKIQRTERGDSAVYLCASSQGTSTDTQYFGPGTRLTVL.

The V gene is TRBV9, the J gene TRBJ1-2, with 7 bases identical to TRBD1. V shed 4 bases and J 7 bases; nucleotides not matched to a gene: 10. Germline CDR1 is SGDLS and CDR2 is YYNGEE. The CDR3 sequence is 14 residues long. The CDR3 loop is CASSPTTGLGGYTF. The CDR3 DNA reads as TGTGCCAGCAGCCCCACGACAGGGTTGGGTGGCTACACCTTC.

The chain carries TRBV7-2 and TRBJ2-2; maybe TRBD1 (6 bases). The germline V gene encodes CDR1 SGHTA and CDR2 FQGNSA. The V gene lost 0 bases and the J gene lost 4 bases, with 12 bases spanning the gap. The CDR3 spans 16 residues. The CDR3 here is CASSLAPGETTGELFF. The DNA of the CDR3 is TGTGCCAGCAGCTTAGCCCCAGGGGAAACCACCGGGGAGCTGTTTTTT.

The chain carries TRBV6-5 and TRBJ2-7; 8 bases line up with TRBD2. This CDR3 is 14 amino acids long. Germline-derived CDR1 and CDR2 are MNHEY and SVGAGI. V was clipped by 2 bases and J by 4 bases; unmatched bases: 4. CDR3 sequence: CASSYRGGLYEQYF. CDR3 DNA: TGTGCCAGCAGTTACCGGGGGGGGCTTTACGAGCAGTACTTC.

The CDR3 loop is CASSIGQGGQETQYF. DNA of the CDR3: TGTGCCAGTAGTATAGGGCAGGGGGGACAAGAGACCCAGTACTTC. The V gene is TRBV19, the J gene TRBJ2-5; D is perhaps TRBD1 (7 bases). This CDR3 region has 15 residues. The V gene lost 1 base and the J gene lost 2 bases, with 11 bases spanning the gap. Germline loops: CDR1 LNHDA, CDR2 SQIVND (reference sequence).

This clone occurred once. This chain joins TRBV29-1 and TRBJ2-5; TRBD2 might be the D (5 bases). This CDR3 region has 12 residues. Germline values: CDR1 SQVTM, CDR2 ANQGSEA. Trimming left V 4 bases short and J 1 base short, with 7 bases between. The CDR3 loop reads CSVVATQETQYF. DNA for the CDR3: TGCAGCGTTGTAGCGACCCAAGAGACCCAGTACTTC.

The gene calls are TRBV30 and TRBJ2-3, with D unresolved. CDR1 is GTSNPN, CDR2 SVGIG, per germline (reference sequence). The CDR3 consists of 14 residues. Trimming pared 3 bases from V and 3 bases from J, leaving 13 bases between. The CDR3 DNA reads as TGTGCCTGGAGCAATGTGGCAGCTACAGATACGCAGTATTTT. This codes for CAWSNVAATDTQYF.

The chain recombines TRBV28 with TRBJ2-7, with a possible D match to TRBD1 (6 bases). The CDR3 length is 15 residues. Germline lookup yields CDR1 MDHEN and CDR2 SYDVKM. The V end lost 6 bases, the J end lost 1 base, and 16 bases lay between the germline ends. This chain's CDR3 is CASRTQGPASYEQYF. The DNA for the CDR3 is TGTGCCAGCAGAACTCAGGGGCCTGCATCCTACGAGCAGTACTTC.

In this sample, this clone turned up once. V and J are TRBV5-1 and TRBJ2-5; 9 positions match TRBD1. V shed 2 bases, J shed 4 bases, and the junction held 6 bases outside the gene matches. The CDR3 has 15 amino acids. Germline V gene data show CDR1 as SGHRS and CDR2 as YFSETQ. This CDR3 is CASSFGTGLGETQYF. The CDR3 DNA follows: TGCGCCAGCAGCTTCGGGACAGGGTTAGGAGAGACCCAGTACTTC.

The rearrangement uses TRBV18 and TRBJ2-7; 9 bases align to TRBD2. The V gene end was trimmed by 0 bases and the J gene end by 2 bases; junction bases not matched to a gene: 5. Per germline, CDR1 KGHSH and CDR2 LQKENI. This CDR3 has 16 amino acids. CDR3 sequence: CASSPPGSGRTYEQYF. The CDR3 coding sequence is TGTGCCAGCTCACCACCAGGAAGCGGGAGGACCTACGAGCAGTACTTC.

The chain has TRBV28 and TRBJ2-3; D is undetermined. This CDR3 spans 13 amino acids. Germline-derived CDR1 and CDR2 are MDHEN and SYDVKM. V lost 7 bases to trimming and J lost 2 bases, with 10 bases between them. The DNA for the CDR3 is TGTGCCAGCACAGCAACCAACACAGATACGCAGTATTTT. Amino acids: CASTATNTDTQYF. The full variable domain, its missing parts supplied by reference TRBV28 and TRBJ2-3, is DVKVTQSSRYLVKRTGEKVFLECVQDMDHENMFWYRQDPGLGLRLIYFSYDVKMKEKGDIPEGYSVSREKKERFSLILESASTNQTSMYLCASTATNTDTQYFGPGTRLTVL.

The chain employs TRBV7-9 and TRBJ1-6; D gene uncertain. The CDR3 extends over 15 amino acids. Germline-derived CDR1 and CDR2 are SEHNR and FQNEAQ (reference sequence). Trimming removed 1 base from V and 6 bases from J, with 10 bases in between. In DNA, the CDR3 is TGTGCCAGCAGCTTAGTCGGCGGGGTTAATTCACCCCTCCACTTT. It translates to CASSLVGGVNSPLHF.

CDR3 amino acids: CASNIGTSGRAGATTDTQYF. The CDR3 DNA sequence: TGCGCCAGCAACATTGGGACTAGCGGGAGGGCGGGTGCAACCACAGATACGCAGTATTTT. The J gene is TRBJ2-3, the V gene TRBV5-1; 16 bases fit TRBD2. The CDR3 sequence is 20 residues long. V lost 6 bases, J lost 2 bases, and 15 bases stayed unmatched. Per the germline V gene, CDR1 is SGHRS and CDR2 is YFSETQ.

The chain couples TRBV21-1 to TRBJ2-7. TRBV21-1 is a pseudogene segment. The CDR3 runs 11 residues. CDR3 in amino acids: CASSKVYEQYF. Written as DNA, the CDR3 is TGTGCCAGCAGCAAAGTCTACGAGCAGTACTTC.

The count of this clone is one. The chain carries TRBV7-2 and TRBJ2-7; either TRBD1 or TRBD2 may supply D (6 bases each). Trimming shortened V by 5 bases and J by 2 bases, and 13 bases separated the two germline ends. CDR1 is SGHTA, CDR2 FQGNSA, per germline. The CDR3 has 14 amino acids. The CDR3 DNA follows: TGTGCCAGCAGCCCAACTGGGGGGCCCTACGAGCAGTACTTC. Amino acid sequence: CASSPTGGPYEQYF.

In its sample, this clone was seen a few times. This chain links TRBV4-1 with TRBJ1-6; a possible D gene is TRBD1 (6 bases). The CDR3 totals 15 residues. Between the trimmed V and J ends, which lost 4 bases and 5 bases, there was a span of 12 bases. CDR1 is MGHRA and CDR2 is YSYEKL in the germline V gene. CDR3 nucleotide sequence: TGCGCCAGCAGCCCGACAGGTCTTAATAATTCACCCCTCCACTTT. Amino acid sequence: CASSPTGLNNSPLHF.

The CDR3, as DNA: TGTGCCAGCAGTGACGCCAGGGCTCAAGAGACCCAGTACTTC. This encodes CASSDARAQETQYF. The chain is built from TRBV2 and TRBJ2-5, with D possibly being TRBD1 (5 bases). The CDR3 consists of 14 residues. The V gene lost 3 bases and the J gene lost 2 bases, with 10 bases spanning the gap. The V gene's germline CDR1 is SNHLY and CDR2 FYNNEI. Full variable domain (missing parts from reference TRBV2 and TRBJ2-5): EPEVTQTPSHQVTQMGQEVILRCVPISNHLYFYWYRQILGQKVEFLVSFYNNEISEKSEIFDDQFSVERPDGSNFTLKIRSTKLEDSAMYFCASSDARAQETQYFGPGTRLLVL.

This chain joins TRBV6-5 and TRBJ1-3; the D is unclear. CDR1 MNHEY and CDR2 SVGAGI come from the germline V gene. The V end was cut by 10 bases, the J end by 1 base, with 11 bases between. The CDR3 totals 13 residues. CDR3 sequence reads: CATLPISGNTIYF. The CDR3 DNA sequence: TGTGCCACCCTACCTATTTCTGGAAACACCATATATTTT.

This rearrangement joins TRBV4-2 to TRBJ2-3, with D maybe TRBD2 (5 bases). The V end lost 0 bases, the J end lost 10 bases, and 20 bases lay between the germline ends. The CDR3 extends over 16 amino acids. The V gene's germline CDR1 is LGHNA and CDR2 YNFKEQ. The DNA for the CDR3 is TGTGCCAGCAGCCAAGATCGTCCCAAAAGCGGCTATGCGCAGTATTTT. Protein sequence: CASSQDRPKSGYAQYF.

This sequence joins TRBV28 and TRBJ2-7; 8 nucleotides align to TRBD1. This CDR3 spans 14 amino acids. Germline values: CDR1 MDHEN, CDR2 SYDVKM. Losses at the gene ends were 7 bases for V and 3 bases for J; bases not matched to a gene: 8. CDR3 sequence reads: CASTLPGQDYEQYF. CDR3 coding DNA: TGTGCCAGCACACTACCGGGACAGGACTACGAGCAGTACTTC.

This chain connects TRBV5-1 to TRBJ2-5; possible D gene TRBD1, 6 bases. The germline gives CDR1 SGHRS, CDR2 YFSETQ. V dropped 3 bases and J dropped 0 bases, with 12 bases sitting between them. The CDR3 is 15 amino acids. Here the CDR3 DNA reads TGCGCCAGCAGCTCTACAGGGACGTACCAAGAGACCCAGTACTTC. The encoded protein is CASSSTGTYQETQYF.

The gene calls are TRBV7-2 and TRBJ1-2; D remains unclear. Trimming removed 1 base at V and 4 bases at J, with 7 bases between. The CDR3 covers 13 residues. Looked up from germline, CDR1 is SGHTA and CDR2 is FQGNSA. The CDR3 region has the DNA TGTGCCAGCAGCTTAGTGGATGTCTATGGCTACACCTTC. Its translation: CASSLVDVYGYTF.

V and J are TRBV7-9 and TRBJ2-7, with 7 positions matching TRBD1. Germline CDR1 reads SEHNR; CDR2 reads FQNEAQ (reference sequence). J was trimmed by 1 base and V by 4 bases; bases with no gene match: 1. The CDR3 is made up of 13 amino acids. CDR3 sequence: CASSYRGSYEQYF. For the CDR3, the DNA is TGTGCCAGCAGCTACAGGGGTTCCTACGAGCAGTACTTC.

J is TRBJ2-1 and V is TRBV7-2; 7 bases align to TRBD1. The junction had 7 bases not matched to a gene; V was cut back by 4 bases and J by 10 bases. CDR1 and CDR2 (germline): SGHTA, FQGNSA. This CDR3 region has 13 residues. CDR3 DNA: TGTGCCAGCAGCTCACACAGGGGAGTCGAGCAGTTCTTC. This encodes CASSSHRGVEQFF.

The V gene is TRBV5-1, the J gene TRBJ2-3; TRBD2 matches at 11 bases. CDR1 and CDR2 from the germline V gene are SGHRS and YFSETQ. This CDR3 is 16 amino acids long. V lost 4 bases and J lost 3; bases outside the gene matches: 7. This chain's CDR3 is CASSIGTSGATDTQYF. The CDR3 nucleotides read TGCGCCAGCAGCATTGGGACTAGCGGTGCAACAGATACGCAGTATTTT.

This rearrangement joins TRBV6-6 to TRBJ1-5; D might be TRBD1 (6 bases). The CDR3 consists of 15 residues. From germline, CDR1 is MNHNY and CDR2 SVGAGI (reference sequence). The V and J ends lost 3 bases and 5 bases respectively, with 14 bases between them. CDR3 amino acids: CASSYRDISYQPQHF. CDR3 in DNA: TGTGCCAGCAGTTATCGGGACATTTCCTATCAGCCCCAGCATTTT.

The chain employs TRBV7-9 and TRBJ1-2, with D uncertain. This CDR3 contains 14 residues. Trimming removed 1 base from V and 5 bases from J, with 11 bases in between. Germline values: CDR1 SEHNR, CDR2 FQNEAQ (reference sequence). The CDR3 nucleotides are TGTGCCAGCAGCTTAGTAGCTATGAATTATGGCTACACCTTC. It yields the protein CASSLVAMNYGYTF.

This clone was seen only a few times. The DNA of the CDR3 is TGTGCCAGCAGCTCGCTCGGAATTAGCAATCAGCCCCAGCATTTT. Its translation: CASSSLGISNQPQHF. The chain employs TRBV7-2 and TRBJ1-5, with unresolved D. Trimming shortened V by 4 bases and J by 0 bases, and 10 bases separated the two germline ends. The germline V gene encodes CDR1 SGHTA and CDR2 FQGNSA. The CDR3 extends over 15 amino acids. The full variable domain, its missing parts supplied by reference TRBV7-2 and TRBJ1-5, is GAGVSQSPSNKVTEKGKDVELRCDPISGHTALYWYRQSLGQGLEFLIYFQGNSAPDKSGLPSDRFSAERTGGSVSTLTIQRTQQEDSAVYLCASSSLGISNQPQHFGDGTRLSIL.

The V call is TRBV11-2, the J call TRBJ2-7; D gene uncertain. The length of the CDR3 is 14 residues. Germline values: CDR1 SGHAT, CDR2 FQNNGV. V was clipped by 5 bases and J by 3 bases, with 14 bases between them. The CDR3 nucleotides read TGTGCCAGCAGCGCGCAACACGGAAGCTACGAGCAGTACTTC. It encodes CASSAQHGSYEQYF. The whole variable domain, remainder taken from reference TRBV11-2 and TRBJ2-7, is EAGVAQSPRYKIIEKRQSVAFWCNPISGHATLYWYQQILGQGPKLLIQFQNNGVVDDSQLPKDRFSAERLKGVDSTLKIQPAKLEDSAVYLCASSAQHGSYEQYFGPGTRLTVT.

The CDR3: CASSLDPSGGAEQYF. CDR3 coding DNA: TGCGCCAGCAGCCTAGACCCGAGCGGGGGTGCCGAGCAGTACTTC. V usage is TRBV5-1 and J usage is TRBJ2-7; 8 bases align to TRBD2. Germline V lookup: CDR1 SGHRS, CDR2 YFSETQ. The length of the CDR3 is 15 residues. V gave up 4 bases and J gave up 6 bases; unmatched junction bases: 12.

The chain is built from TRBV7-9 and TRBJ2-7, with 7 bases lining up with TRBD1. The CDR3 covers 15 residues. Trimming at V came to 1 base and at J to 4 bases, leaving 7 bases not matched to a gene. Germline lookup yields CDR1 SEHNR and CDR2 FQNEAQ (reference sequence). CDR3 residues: CASSLGAQGLYEQYF. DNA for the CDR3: TGTGCCAGCAGCTTAGGGGCACAGGGGTTGTACGAGCAGTACTTC.

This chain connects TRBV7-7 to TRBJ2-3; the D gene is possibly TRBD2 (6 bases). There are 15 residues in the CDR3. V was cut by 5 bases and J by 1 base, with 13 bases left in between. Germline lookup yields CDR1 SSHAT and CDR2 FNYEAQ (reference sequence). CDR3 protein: CASSLGSPGTDTQYF. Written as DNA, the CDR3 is TGTGCCAGCAGCCTCGGGAGCCCCGGCACAGATACGCAGTATTTT.